Presented here are 3 T cell receptor beta chains from one specimen sequenced in a study of CD4 T cells in relation to SARS-CoV-2 and coronaviruses. The protocol was immunoSEQ multiplex PCR, while the TCRdb copy is restricted to in-frame clones and leaves out a portion. There are about 37,000 clones in the sample; approximately 85% occur only once, and about 3.3% lies in the top ten. The sequenced sample was memory CD4+ T cells from PBMCs. The receptors shown here come from an adult with COVID-19.

This clone was seen just once. The chain is built from TRBV6-6 and TRBJ2-7, with 9 bases matching TRBD1. Germline CDR1 MNHNY, CDR2 SVGAGI (reference sequence). V lost 5 bases to trimming and J lost 3 bases; unmatched junction nucleotides: 2. The CDR3 spans 13 residues. In DNA, the CDR3 is TGTGCCAGCAGTCAGACAGGGGGCTACGAGCAGTACTTC. It specifies CASSQTGGYEQYF.

The chain combines TRBV5-1 with TRBJ1-1; a weak D match, TRBD1 (5 bases). Deletions cut 7 bases from V and 1 base from J, with 17 bases between. The CDR3 is 15 residues long. The germline V gene encodes CDR1 SGHRS and CDR2 YFSETQ. In DNA, the CDR3 is TGCGCCAGCGTTTCGGGAGGGGCGGAGAACACTGAAGCTTTCTTT. Protein product: CASVSGGAENTEAFF.

This clone occurred once. The chain links TRBV19 to TRBJ2-7; 8 bases are a match to TRBD2. The CDR3 has 15 amino acids. Germline CDR1 is LNHDA and CDR2 is SQIVND (reference sequence). After removal of 2 bases from V and 1 base from J, the junction contained 4 bases not matched to a gene. CDR3 nucleotide sequence: TGTGCCAGTAGTATACGAGCTAGCGGGTCCTACGAGCAGTACTTC. Residues: CASSIRASGSYEQYF.